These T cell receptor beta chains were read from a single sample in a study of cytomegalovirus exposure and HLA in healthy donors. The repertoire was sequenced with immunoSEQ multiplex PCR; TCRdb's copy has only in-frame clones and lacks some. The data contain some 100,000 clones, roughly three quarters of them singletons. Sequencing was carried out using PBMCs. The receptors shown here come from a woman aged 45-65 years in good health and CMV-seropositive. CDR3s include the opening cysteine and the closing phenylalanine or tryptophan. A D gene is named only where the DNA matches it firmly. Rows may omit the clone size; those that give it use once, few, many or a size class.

CDR3 protein: CASSVQGDTEAFF
CDR3 DNA: TGTGCCAGCAGCGTACAGGGGGACACTGAAGCTTTCTTT
V gene: TRBV9
clone size: NA
J gene: TRBJ1-1
D gene: TRBD1

CDR3 protein: CASSLGGDDGDGYTF
CDR3 DNA: TGTGCCAGCAGTCTAGGGGGGGACGACGGGGATGGCTACACCTTC
V gene: TRBV6-5
clone size: NA
J gene: TRBJ1-2
D gene: NA

CDR3 protein: CASSLSGANGLTF
CDR3 DNA: TGTGCCAGCTCCCTCTCTGGGGCCAACGGCCTGACTTTC
V gene: TRBV5-6
clone size: once
J gene: TRBJ2-6
D gene: NA

CDR3 protein: CASSLAGQGNYEQYF
CDR3 DNA: TGTGCCAGCAGCCTCGCGGGACAGGGGAACTACGAGCAGTACTTC
V gene: TRBV9
clone size: NA
J gene: TRBJ2-7
D gene: TRBD1

CDR3 protein: CASSSHDGGEAFF
CDR3 DNA: TGTGCCAGCAGTTCCCATGATGGCGGTGAAGCTTTCTTT
V gene: TRBV6-6
clone size: few
J gene: TRBJ1-1
D gene: NA

CDR3 protein: CASSEFRTGPNYGYTF
CDR3 DNA: TGTGCCAGCAGTGAATTTCGCACAGGGCCCAACTATGGTTACACCTTC
V gene: TRBV2
clone size: NA
J gene: TRBJ1-2
D gene: NA

CDR3 protein: CAISGTPGGTGGGSEQFF
CDR3 DNA: TGTGCCATCAGTGGAACCCCAGGGGGGACAGGGGGCGGGAGTGAGCAGTTCTTC
V gene: TRBV10-3
clone size: NA
J gene: TRBJ2-1
D gene: TRBD1

CDR3 protein: CASSLGFGGSYEQYF
CDR3 DNA: TGTGCCAGCAGCTTGGGTTTCGGAGGGTCTTACGAGCAGTACTTC
V gene: TRBV5-5
clone size: NA
J gene: TRBJ2-7
D gene: NA

CDR3 protein: CASSLGARTGSYEQYF
CDR3 DNA: TGTGCCAGCAGCTTAGGGGCTCGGACAGGGTCCTACGAGCAGTACTTC
V gene: TRBV7-8
clone size: NA
J gene: TRBJ2-7
D gene: TRBD1

CDR3 protein: CASSLVELNTEAFF
CDR3 DNA: TGTGCCAGCAGCTTGGTGGAGCTGAACACTGAAGCTTTCTTT
V gene: TRBV5-6
clone size: NA
J gene: TRBJ1-1
D gene: NA

CDR3 protein: CASSPGQMETQYF
CDR3 DNA: TGTGCCAGCTCACCTGGACAGATGGAGACCCAGTACTTC
V gene: TRBV18
clone size: NA
J gene: TRBJ2-5
D gene: NA

CDR3 protein: CASSLRTGVQYF
CDR3 DNA: TGTGCCAGCAGTTTAAGGACGGGAGTCCAGTATTTT
V gene: TRBV28
clone size: once
J gene: TRBJ2-3
D gene: NA

CDR3 protein: CASSNSDTQYF
CDR3 DNA: TGTGCCAGTAGTAACTCAGATACGCAGTATTTT
V gene: TRBV19
clone size: NA
J gene: TRBJ2-3
D gene: NA

CDR3 protein: CSGSRDNSYEQYF
CDR3 DNA: TGTTCCGGATCCCGGGACAACTCCTACGAGCAGTACTTC
V gene: TRBV7-9
clone size: NA
J gene: TRBJ2-7
D gene: NA

CDR3 protein: CASSGSERAQYF
CDR3 DNA: TGCGCCAGCAGTGGGAGCGAAAGGGCCCAGTACTTC
V gene: TRBV4-1
clone size: NA
J gene: TRBJ2-5
D gene: NA

CDR3 protein: CASSGLTGGAQAYEQYF
CDR3 DNA: TGCGCCAGCAGTGGCCTCACGGGGGGGGCCCAGGCTTACGAGCAGTACTTC
V gene: TRBV10-1
clone size: NA
J gene: TRBJ2-7
D gene: TRBD2

CDR3 protein: CASSQGTGPYEQYF
CDR3 DNA: TGTGCCAGCAGCCAAGGGACAGGGCCCTACGAGCAGTACTTC
V gene: TRBV14
clone size: once
J gene: TRBJ2-7
D gene: TRBD1

CDR3 protein: CASSHGQGRFPDGYTF
CDR3 DNA: TGTGCCAGCAGCCACGGACAGGGACGGTTCCCGGATGGCTACACCTTC
V gene: TRBV11-2
clone size: NA
J gene: TRBJ1-2
D gene: TRBD1

CDR3 protein: CASSPKGAGSYEQYF
CDR3 DNA: TGCGCCAGCAGCCCCAAAGGGGCAGGGTCCTACGAGCAGTACTTC
V gene: TRBV4-1
clone size: few
J gene: TRBJ2-7
D gene: NA

CDR3 protein: CASSNPRPRAFF
CDR3 DNA: TGTGCCAGCAGCAATCCCAGGCCCAGAGCTTTCTTT
V gene: TRBV21-1
clone size: NA
J gene: TRBJ1-1
D gene: NA

CDR3 protein: CASSPGGTDTQYF
CDR3 DNA: TGCGCCAGCAGCCCCGGGGGCACAGATACGCAGTATTTT
V gene: TRBV5-1
clone size: NA
J gene: TRBJ2-3
D gene: NA

CDR3 protein: CATRQGADEQYF
CDR3 DNA: TGTGCCACGCGGCAGGGGGCCGACGAGCAGTACTTC
V gene: TRBV6-1
clone size: NA
J gene: TRBJ2-7
D gene: TRBD1

CDR3 protein: CASSQGPGYSYEQYF
CDR3 DNA: TGCGCCAGCAGCCAAGGCCCAGGGTATTCCTACGAGCAGTACTTC
V gene: TRBV4-1
clone size: NA
J gene: TRBJ2-7
D gene: NA

CDR3 protein: CASTPRMAGGPFDTGELFF
CDR3 DNA: TGTGCCAGCACCCCTCGGATGGCAGGGGGCCCGTTCGACACCGGGGAGCTGTTTTTT
V gene: TRBV2
clone size: once
J gene: TRBJ2-2
D gene: TRBD1

CDR3 protein: CASVSAGAAAVYNEQFF
CDR3 DNA: TGTGCCAGCGTCTCGGCGGGGGCGGCGGCGGTCTACAATGAGCAGTTCTTC
V gene: TRBV7-2
clone size: NA
J gene: TRBJ2-1
D gene: NA

CDR3 protein: CASSLKRGDEQFF
CDR3 DNA: TGTGCCAGCAGCTTGAAGCGGGGGGATGAGCAGTTCTTC
V gene: TRBV5-4
clone size: NA
J gene: TRBJ2-1
D gene: TRBD2

CDR3 protein: CASSLRTGDTGELFF
CDR3 DNA: TGTGCCAGCAGCCTTCGGACAGGGGACACCGGGGAGCTGTTTTTT
V gene: TRBV9
clone size: NA
J gene: TRBJ2-2
D gene: TRBD1

CDR3 protein: CASSLGGGAWSSYEQYF
CDR3 DNA: TGTGCCAGCAGCTTGGGGGGGGGCGCCTGGAGCTCCTACGAGCAGTACTTC
V gene: TRBV5-4
clone size: NA
J gene: TRBJ2-7
D gene: NA

CDR3 protein: CASSLSAGYGYTF
CDR3 DNA: TGTGCCAGCAGTTTATCGGCTGGCTATGGCTACACCTTC
V gene: TRBV27
clone size: once
J gene: TRBJ1-2
D gene: NA

CDR3 protein: CASSLAAGTNTGELFF
CDR3 DNA: TGCGCCAGCAGCTTGGCGGCGGGGACCAACACCGGGGAGCTGTTTTTT
V gene: TRBV5-1
clone size: NA
J gene: TRBJ2-2
D gene: NA

CDR3 protein: CASSLKGAGGSGELFF
CDR3 DNA: TGTGCCAGCAGCCTTAAAGGGGCAGGGGGGAGCGGGGAGCTGTTTTTT
V gene: TRBV7-2
clone size: NA
J gene: TRBJ2-2
D gene: NA

CDR3 protein: CAISHLTGQETQYF
CDR3 DNA: TGTGCCATCAGTCATCTGACAGGGCAAGAGACCCAGTACTTC
V gene: TRBV10-3
clone size: NA
J gene: TRBJ2-5
D gene: TRBD1

CDR3 protein: CASSSKGLEQYF
CDR3 DNA: TGTGCCAGCAGCTCCAAGGGGCTCGAGCAGTACTTC
V gene: TRBV5-4
clone size: NA
J gene: TRBJ2-7
D gene: NA

CDR3 protein: CASSGGSSNQPQHF
CDR3 DNA: TGTGCCAGCTCAGGGGGCAGTAGCAATCAGCCCCAGCATTTT
V gene: TRBV7-2
clone size: NA
J gene: TRBJ1-5
D gene: TRBD1

CDR3 protein: CASSLVGEGDTQYF
CDR3 DNA: TGTGCCAGCAGCTTAGTAGGGGAGGGGGATACGCAGTATTTT
V gene: TRBV11-1
clone size: NA
J gene: TRBJ2-3
D gene: TRBD2

CDR3 protein: CASSPRQNTEAFF
CDR3 DNA: TGCGCCAGCAGCCCCCGACAAAACACTGAAGCTTTCTTT
V gene: TRBV4-1
clone size: NA
J gene: TRBJ1-1
D gene: NA

CDR3 protein: CAGKRTGRAEEKLFF
CDR3 DNA: TGTGCCGGCAAGAGGACAGGGAGGGCTGAGGAAAAACTGTTTTTT
V gene: TRBV19
clone size: NA
J gene: TRBJ1-4
D gene: TRBD1

CDR3 protein: CASSLGGGGIYGYTF
CDR3 DNA: TGTGCCAGCAGCTTAGGAGGGGGGGGCATCTATGGCTACACCTTC
V gene: TRBV13
clone size: once
J gene: TRBJ1-2
D gene: NA

CDR3 protein: CASSYSATGDEQFF
CDR3 DNA: TGTGCCAGCAGTTACTCGGCTACCGGGGATGAGCAGTTCTTC
V gene: TRBV6-5
clone size: NA
J gene: TRBJ2-1
D gene: NA

CDR3 protein: CASSLNGQGGTEAFF
CDR3 DNA: TGTGCCAGCAGCTTAAATGGACAGGGCGGCACTGAAGCTTTCTTT
V gene: TRBV11-2
clone size: NA
J gene: TRBJ1-1
D gene: TRBD1

CDR3 protein: CASSHGGAPLHF
CDR3 DNA: TGTGCCAGCAGCCACGGGGGTGCGCCCCTCCACTTT
V gene: TRBV5-8
clone size: NA
J gene: TRBJ1-6
D gene: NA

CDR3 protein: CASSVFSGGAVDTQYF
CDR3 DNA: TGTGCCAGCAGCGTATTTAGCGGGGGGGCTGTAGATACGCAGTATTTT
V gene: TRBV9
clone size: few
J gene: TRBJ2-3
D gene: TRBD2

CDR3 protein: CASSFETGWNEQFF
CDR3 DNA: TGTGCCAGCAGCTTCGAAACGGGGTGGAATGAGCAGTTCTTC
V gene: TRBV7-3
clone size: NA
J gene: TRBJ2-1
D gene: NA

CDR3 protein: CAARRGGSGANGLTF
CDR3 DNA: TGTGCCGCGAGAAGGGGTGGCTCTGGGGCCAACGGCCTGACTTTC
V gene: TRBV27
clone size: NA
J gene: TRBJ2-6
D gene: NA

CDR3 protein: CASSGLAGGSYNEQFF
CDR3 DNA: TGTGCCAGCAGTGGACTAGCGGGGGGTTCCTACAATGAGCAGTTCTTC
V gene: TRBV2
clone size: NA
J gene: TRBJ2-1
D gene: TRBD2

CDR3 protein: CATRPSEQINEKLFF
CDR3 DNA: TGTGCCACCAGGCCGTCAGAACAGATCAATGAAAAACTGTTTTTT
V gene: TRBV15
clone size: once
J gene: TRBJ1-4
D gene: NA

CDR3 protein: CASSYSVQGPGYTF
CDR3 DNA: TGTGCCAGCAGTTACTCCGTACAGGGTCCTGGCTACACCTTC
V gene: TRBV6-6
clone size: NA
J gene: TRBJ1-2
D gene: NA

CDR3 protein: CASSPLAGGYNEQFF
CDR3 DNA: TGCGCCAGCAGCCCACTAGCGGGGGGGTACAATGAGCAGTTCTTC
V gene: TRBV5-1
clone size: NA
J gene: TRBJ2-1
D gene: TRBD2

CDR3 protein: CASNPRASEGPQHF
CDR3 DNA: TGTGCCAGCAACCCGCGGGCCTCAGAAGGGCCCCAGCATTTT
V gene: TRBV2
clone size: NA
J gene: TRBJ1-5
D gene: NA

CDR3 protein: CASSPPYTEAFF
CDR3 DNA: TGCGCCAGCAGTCCCCCTTACACTGAAGCTTTCTTT
V gene: TRBV23-1
clone size: NA
J gene: TRBJ1-1
D gene: NA

CDR3 protein: CASSLDSYYEQFF
CDR3 DNA: TGTGCCAGCAGCTTGGACAGTTATTACGAGCAGTTCTTC
V gene: TRBV5-6
clone size: NA
J gene: TRBJ2-1
D gene: NA

CDR3 protein: CASSTVWTGETQYF
CDR3 DNA: TGCGCCAGCAGCACAGTTTGGACAGGAGAGACCCAGTACTTC
V gene: TRBV5-1
clone size: NA
J gene: TRBJ2-5
D gene: TRBD1

CDR3 protein: CASSHPTSGGLCWAYEQYF
CDR3 DNA: TGCGCCAGCAGCCACCCGACTAGCGGGGGCCTTTGTTGGGCCTACGAGCAGTACTTC
V gene: TRBV4-3
clone size: NA
J gene: TRBJ2-7
D gene: TRBD2

CDR3 protein: CASSSRRTGENHEQYF
CDR3 DNA: TGTGCCAGCAGTTCGCGCAGGACAGGGGAAAACCACGAGCAGTACTTC
V gene: TRBV27
clone size: NA
J gene: TRBJ2-7
D gene: TRBD1

CDR3 protein: CASRRAGTTGELFF
CDR3 DNA: TGTGCCAGCAGGCGAGCGGGGACTACCGGGGAGCTGTTTTTT
V gene: TRBV7-2
clone size: NA
J gene: TRBJ2-2
D gene: TRBD2

CDR3 protein: CASSHRGIDEKLFF
CDR3 DNA: TGTGCCAGTAGTCACAGGGGAATAGATGAAAAACTGTTTTTT
V gene: TRBV19
clone size: NA
J gene: TRBJ1-4
D gene: TRBD1

CDR3 protein: CASSRTSGSTDTQYF
CDR3 DNA: TGCGCCAGCAGCAGGACTAGCGGGAGCACAGATACGCAGTATTTT
V gene: TRBV5-1
clone size: NA
J gene: TRBJ2-3
D gene: TRBD2